These T cell receptor beta chains were read from a single sample in a study of T cell repertoires in cytomegalovirus infection. TCRdb recomputed calls from the reads with MiXCR, one row per CDR3 protein. This table has 450,000 to 550,000 distinct CDR3 sequences, more than 15% appearing once. Sequenced: CD8+ T cells from PBMCs. These receptors came from a human donor in good health (CMV status not recorded). Some clones in this sample may be carry-over from other donors' samples. Each CDR3 is given with its conserved first and last residue. Fields, in order: clone size, J gene, D gene, V gene, CDR3 DNA, CDR3 protein. D genes are given only for firm matches. Clone size appears in some rows only: once, few, many, or a class for an expanded clone.

>many|TRBJ2-7|TRBD1|TRBV12-3/TRBV12-4
TGTGCCAGCAGGGACCTAACAGGGGTTACCTACGAGCAGTACTTC
CASRDLTGVTYEQYF
>few|TRBJ1-1|NA|TRBV7-9
TGTGCCAGCAGAGATCCTGGGGGGAGTATTGAAGCTTTCTTT
CASRDPGGSIEAFF
>NA|TRBJ2-5|TRBD2|TRBV28
TGTGCCAGCAGTCGCTCGGGGGGGCGCGAGGAGACCCAGTACTTC
CASSRSGGREETQYF
>NA|TRBJ2-2|NA|TRBV6-1
TGTGCCAGCAGTGGGAGCCGAACCGGGGAGCTGTTTTTT
CASSGSRTGELFF
>few|TRBJ2-2|NA|TRBV7-3
TGTGCCAGCAGCTTATATGTGGGTATCACCGGGGAGCTGTTTTTT
CASSLYVGITGELFF
>many|TRBJ2-5|NA|TRBV11-2
TGTGCCAGCAGCCCGGGACTGGGGAAGACCCAGTACTTC
CASSPGLGKTQYF
>many|TRBJ2-3|NA|TRBV7-9
TGTGCCAGCTGGTCAGATACGCAGTATTTT
CASWSDTQYF
>NA|TRBJ1-2|TRBD1|TRBV7-4
TGTGCCAGCAGCCGGGACCGGGACAGGGCTAACTATGGCTACACCTTC
CASSRDRDRANYGYTF
>NA|TRBJ1-2|NA|TRBV19
TGTGCCACCCATCTGGGGGACTATGGCTACACCTTC
CATHLGDYGYTF
>many|TRBJ1-5|NA|TRBV7-9
TGTGCCAGCAGCTGGGACCTTAATCAGCCCCAGCATTTT
CASSWDLNQPQHF
>NA|TRBJ2-2|NA|TRBV6-5
TGTGCCAGCTGGAACCGGGACAGGGAGCTGTTTTTT
CASWNRDRELFF
>many|TRBJ1-5|TRBD1|TRBV7-9
TGTGCCAGCAGCTGGGGGACAGGGAATAGCAATCAGCCCCAGCATTTT
CASSWGTGNSNQPQHF
>many|TRBJ1-1|NA|TRBV19
TGTGCCAGTACCAAGGGCACTGAAGCTTTCTTT
CASTKGTEAFF
>NA|TRBJ2-2|TRBD2|TRBV9
TGTGCCAGCAGCCCAGGGACCCGTCCTAGCGGTAACACCGGGGAGCTGTTTTTT
CASSPGTRPSGNTGELFF
>many|TRBJ1-4|NA|TRBV12-3/TRBV12-4
TGTGCCAGCAGTTTCATCAAGGGGGACCTAAAGGAAAAACTGTTTTTT
CASSFIKGDLKEKLFF
>many|TRBJ1-5|TRBD1|TRBV7-6
TGTGCCAGCAGCCGAAGGACAGGGGCTCAGCCCCAGCATTTT
CASSRRTGAQPQHF
>NA|TRBJ2-4|NA|TRBV13
TGTGCCAGCAGCCTACGACAGACCAAAAACATTCAGTACTTC
CASSLRQTKNIQYF
>few|TRBJ2-7|NA|TRBV19
TGTGCCAGTAGGGGTTTTGACAGCAGCTCCTACGAGCAGTACTTC
CASRGFDSSSYEQYF
>many|TRBJ1-1|TRBD1|TRBV7-9
TGTGCCAGCAGCTTATGGAGGGGGCGGGAGGGAGAGGACACTGAAGCTTTCTTT
CASSLWRGREGEDTEAFF
>few|TRBJ1-2|TRBD1|TRBV19
TGTGCCAGTACCCGTCGGACAGGGCGGGATGGCTACACCTTC
CASTRRTGRDGYTF
>many|TRBJ2-3|NA|TRBV25-1
TGTGCCAGCAGTGGCGGGGCCAGCACAGATACGCAGTATTTT
CASSGGASTDTQYF
>NA|TRBJ2-7|NA|TRBV27
TGTGCCAACAGTTTATCGACCCAACGGGACGAGCAGTACTTC
CANSLSTQRDEQYF
>few|TRBJ2-5|TRBD2|TRBV28
TGTGCCAGCAGCCCGGCGGGGGGGCGGGATGAAGAGACCCAGTACTTC
CASSPAGGRDEETQYF
>many|TRBJ2-1|NA|TRBV2
TGTGCCAGCACCTCGGACTCGACCGCCTACAATGAGCAGTTCTTC
CASTSDSTAYNEQFF
>few|TRBJ2-7|TRBD1|TRBV20-1
TGCAGTGCTACTGACAGGGGGCTAAGCTCCTACGAGCAGTACTTC
CSATDRGLSSYEQYF
>few|TRBJ2-7|TRBD1|TRBV7-9
TGTGCCAGCAGGGCAACCTCCGGGACAGCGACCTACGAGCAGTACTTC
CASRATSGTATYEQYF
>few|TRBJ1-6|NA|TRBV6-5
TGTGCCAGCAGTTACTCTCAGGGAGAGGGGCCCCTCCACTTT
CASSYSQGEGPLHF
>NA|TRBJ2-7|TRBD2|TRBV6-1
TGTGCCAGCAGCTTTAGCGGGGGCAGCTCCTACGAGCAGTACTTC
CASSFSGGSSYEQYF
>few|TRBJ2-1|NA|TRBV5-1
TGCGCCAGCGAGGGGAGGGGGAAGAGCTCCTACAATGAGCAGTTCTTC
CASEGRGKSSYNEQFF
>few|TRBJ2-1|TRBD2|TRBV3-1
TGTGCCAGCAGCCAAGACAGCGGGAGCTCCTACAATGAGCAGTTCTTC
CASSQDSGSSYNEQFF
>NA|TRBJ1-5|NA|TRBV6-2/TRBV6-3
TGTGCCAGCAGTTACGGTCAGGTCGGTCAGCCCCAGCATTTT
CASSYGQVGQPQHF
>NA|TRBJ2-3|TRBD1|TRBV5-5
TGTGCCAGCAGGCCTGGACAGGCGCTCACAGATACGCAGTATTTT
CASRPGQALTDTQYF
>NA|TRBJ1-1|NA|TRBV27
TGTGCCAGCAGTTTACGAGGGGGGGAAGCTTTATTT
CASSLRGGEALF
>few|TRBJ1-1|TRBD1|TRBV10-3
TGTGCCATCACCCAGACACCCGCCGACAGGGGGGCTGAAGCTTTCTTT
CAITQTPADRGAEAFF
>NA|TRBJ2-7|TRBD1|TRBV29-1
TGCAGCGTTGCTAAGACAGGGATCCACGAGCAGTACTTC
CSVAKTGIHEQYF
>many|TRBJ1-1|NA|TRBV7-3
TGTGCCAGCAGCTTCACGGGGGTGGGCACTGAAGCTTTCTTT
CASSFTGVGTEAFF
>few|TRBJ1-2|TRBD1|TRBV15
TGTGCCACCAGCCAAGGGGGCAGGGGCTATGGCTACACCTTC
CATSQGGRGYGYTF
>many|TRBJ2-3|NA|TRBV7-9
TGTGCCAGCAGTTCAGGGATGGGACTCTCCACAGATACGCAGTATTTT
CASSSGMGLSTDTQYF